Listed below are T cell receptor beta chains from one sample, sequenced in a study of blood T cells in healthy people across ages. TCRdb processed the 5' RACE reads anew with MiXCR; each CDR3 protein has one entry. The table has hundreds of thousands of distinct CDR3 sequences, 56% seen once. Sequenced sample: blood. These receptors originate from a man aged 35 to 55 in good health. Both conserved end residues are part of each CDR3. Each record gives: D gene, clone size, V gene, J gene, CDR3 DNA, CDR3 protein. A D gene is named only where the DNA matches it firmly. Clone size is stated in some rows and not others, as once, few, many or a class when expanded.

d_call: .; clone_size: .; v_call: TRBV15; j_call: TRBJ2-7; cdr3_nt: TGTGCCACCAGCGCCAGAGGGGCGGCCTACGAGCAGTACTTC; cdr3_aa: CATSARGAAYEQYF
d_call: .; clone_size: .; v_call: TRBV5-4; j_call: TRBJ2-7; cdr3_nt: TGTGCCAGCAGGAGGTCCGAGATCTACGAGCAGTACTTC; cdr3_aa: CASRRSEIYEQYF
d_call: .; clone_size: .; v_call: TRBV20-1; j_call: TRBJ2-5; cdr3_nt: TGCAGTTCCTCCGTTACGCAAGAGACCCAGTACTTC; cdr3_aa: CSSSVTQETQYF
d_call: .; clone_size: many; v_call: TRBV11-2; j_call: TRBJ2-7; cdr3_nt: TGTGCCAGCAGCTTAGATCGGGTATTTGGCAGGGTACCTATCGAGCAGTACTTC; cdr3_aa: CASSLDRVFGRVPIEQYF
d_call: .; clone_size: .; v_call: TRBV27; j_call: TRBJ2-6; cdr3_nt: TGTGCCAGTCGGAGGAGCTCTGGGGCCAACGTCCTGACTTTC; cdr3_aa: CASRRSSGANVLTF
d_call: .; clone_size: few; v_call: TRBV6-2/TRBV6-3; j_call: TRBJ2-7; cdr3_nt: TGTGCCAGCACCCACCCGAGCGGATACGAGCAGTACTTC; cdr3_aa: CASTHPSGYEQYF
d_call: .; clone_size: few; v_call: TRBV27; j_call: TRBJ2-1; cdr3_nt: TGTGCCAGCAAGGGCCCGGGAGTGAGCAATGAGCAGTTCTTC; cdr3_aa: CASKGPGVSNEQFF
d_call: .; clone_size: .; v_call: TRBV5-1; j_call: TRBJ2-7; cdr3_nt: TGCGCCAGCAGCTTTCCTGAGGATGCAACCCAGTACTTC; cdr3_aa: CASSFPEDATQYF
d_call: TRBD2; clone_size: few; v_call: TRBV28; j_call: TRBJ2-3; cdr3_nt: TGTGCCAGCGGGTATAGAGCGGGAGCGGGAGATACGCAGTATTTT; cdr3_aa: CASGYRAGAGDTQYF
d_call: .; clone_size: .; v_call: TRBV6-1; j_call: TRBJ1-1; cdr3_nt: TGTGCCAGCACTCAGACCGAGAACACTGAAGCTTTCTTT; cdr3_aa: CASTQTENTEAFF
d_call: TRBD1; clone_size: few; v_call: TRBV5-1; j_call: TRBJ2-7; cdr3_nt: TGCGCCAGCAGCTTGGACTGGACAGGGACCGAGCAGTACTTC; cdr3_aa: CASSLDWTGTEQYF
d_call: TRBD1; clone_size: .; v_call: TRBV10-2; j_call: TRBJ2-3; cdr3_nt: TGCGCCAGCAGTGAGAACACACCGACAGGGTACACAGATACGCAGTATTTT; cdr3_aa: CASSENTPTGYTDTQYF
d_call: TRBD1; clone_size: .; v_call: TRBV7-8; j_call: TRBJ2-5; cdr3_nt: TGTGCCAGCAGCTCGGAGGTTTACCGGGACAGAGAGACCCAGTACTTC; cdr3_aa: CASSSEVYRDRETQYF
d_call: .; clone_size: .; v_call: TRBV7-6; j_call: TRBJ1-2; cdr3_nt: TGTGCCAGCAGCCCGAGGGACTTTAAGGGTGGCTACACCTTC; cdr3_aa: CASSPRDFKGGYTF
d_call: TRBD1; clone_size: .; v_call: TRBV18; j_call: TRBJ1-6; cdr3_nt: TGTGCCAGCTCACCCGGGACAGGGTCTGTTAATTCACCCCTCCACTTT; cdr3_aa: CASSPGTGSVNSPLHF
d_call: .; clone_size: .; v_call: TRBV2; j_call: TRBJ2-6; cdr3_nt: TGTGCCAGCAGAGATATGACAGGCCCGAGCTCTGGGGCCAACGTCCTGACTTTC; cdr3_aa: CASRDMTGPSSGANVLTF
d_call: .; clone_size: .; v_call: TRBV24-1; j_call: TRBJ1-4; cdr3_nt: TGTGCCACCAGTGACCCCGGTAGCGAGTCTAATGAAAAACTGTTTTTT; cdr3_aa: CATSDPGSESNEKLFF
d_call: .; clone_size: .; v_call: TRBV7-2; j_call: TRBJ2-7; cdr3_nt: TGTGCCAGCAGCTTAAGTCAGGCCACCTCCTACGAGCAGTACTTC; cdr3_aa: CASSLSQATSYEQYF
d_call: TRBD2; clone_size: .; v_call: TRBV7-2; j_call: TRBJ2-7; cdr3_nt: TGTGCCAGCAGCCCGCAGCCCGGGACTAGCGTGTACTTC; cdr3_aa: CASSPQPGTSVYF
d_call: TRBD2; clone_size: .; v_call: TRBV20-1; j_call: TRBJ2-7; cdr3_nt: TGCAGTGCTAGTCTAGCGGGCTTTTCCTACGAGCAGTACTTC; cdr3_aa: CSASLAGFSYEQYF
d_call: .; clone_size: .; v_call: TRBV3-1; j_call: TRBJ2-1; cdr3_nt: TGTGCCAGCAGCCAAGCTAGATATGAGCAGTTCTTC; cdr3_aa: CASSQARYEQFF
d_call: TRBD2; clone_size: few; v_call: TRBV10-3; j_call: TRBJ2-3; cdr3_nt: TGTGCCACCGCGACTAGCGGGGGAGGCACAGATACGCAGTATTTT; cdr3_aa: CATATSGGGTDTQYF
d_call: .; clone_size: .; v_call: TRBV7-2; j_call: TRBJ1-6; cdr3_nt: TGTGCCAGCAGCTTAGGACAGCTAAGCTCCTATAATTCACCCCTCCACTTT; cdr3_aa: CASSLGQLSSYNSPLHF
d_call: .; clone_size: few; v_call: TRBV27; j_call: TRBJ2-1; cdr3_nt: TGTGCCAGCAGTTTCAGTGATGAGCAGTTCTTC; cdr3_aa: CASSFSDEQFF
d_call: .; clone_size: .; v_call: TRBV7-6; j_call: TRBJ2-5; cdr3_nt: TGTGCCAGCAGCCGCCCCCATGAGGCCCAGTACTTC; cdr3_aa: CASSRPHEAQYF
d_call: .; clone_size: .; v_call: TRBV28; j_call: TRBJ2-5; cdr3_nt: TGTGCCAGCAGTACGCCCTCCAGCGTGTCCTACAATGGGCAGTACTTC; cdr3_aa: CASSTPSSVSYNGQYF
d_call: .; clone_size: .; v_call: TRBV5-1; j_call: TRBJ2-1; cdr3_nt: TGCGCCAGCAGCTTTGCAGGGTCCAATGAGCAGTTCTTC; cdr3_aa: CASSFAGSNEQFF
d_call: TRBD2; clone_size: .; v_call: TRBV28; j_call: TRBJ2-1; cdr3_nt: TGTGCCAGCAGTAGCGGGGGGGATTATGCTGAGCAGTTCTTC; cdr3_aa: CASSSGGDYAEQFF
d_call: TRBD1; clone_size: .; v_call: TRBV5-1; j_call: TRBJ2-5; cdr3_nt: TGCGCCAGCAGCCTTACAGGGGGCCTCCAAGAGACCCAGTACTTC; cdr3_aa: CASSLTGGLQETQYF
d_call: .; clone_size: .; v_call: TRBV14; j_call: TRBJ2-4; cdr3_nt: TGTGCCAGCAGCCAAGTAGGCCAGGCGCTAGCCAAAAACATTCAGTACTTC; cdr3_aa: CASSQVGQALAKNIQYF
d_call: .; clone_size: .; v_call: TRBV12-3/TRBV12-4; j_call: TRBJ1-2; cdr3_nt: TGTGCCAGCAGTTTGTTTGCGTATGGCTACACCTTC; cdr3_aa: CASSLFAYGYTF